Each of the 13 T cell receptor beta chains below was sequenced from the same sample in a study of cytomegalovirus exposure and HLA in healthy donors. With 60 Vbeta and 13 Jbeta primers, the PCR was carried out. Measured with immunoSEQ multiplex PCR; TCRdb has only the in-frame clones, and not every one. The sample has tens of thousands of clones; roughly 74% are singletons. The sample taken for sequencing was PBMCs. The origin of the receptors is a female donor in good health and CMV-seronegative.

The J gene is TRBJ1-4, the V gene TRBV29-1; 9 bases align to TRBD1. This CDR3 spans 13 amino acids. V lost 4 bases, J lost 8 bases, and 5 bases stayed unmatched. Germline V gene data show CDR1 as SQVTM and CDR2 as ANQGSEA. The CDR3 DNA sequence: TGCAGCGTTGGCGGGACAGGGTCGGAAAAACTGTTTTTT. Its translation is CSVGGTGSEKLFF.

CDR3: CASSVGQLNNSPLHF. The CDR3, as DNA: TGTGCCAGCAGTGTGGGACAGCTAAATAATTCACCCCTCCACTTT. The V and J genes are TRBV25-1 and TRBJ1-6, with 7 positions matching TRBD1. Trimming took 4 bases from V and 5 from J; bases not matched to a gene: 5. This CDR3 has 15 amino acids. Germline V gives CDR1 MGHDK, CDR2 SYGVNS.

This sequence joins TRBV5-1 and TRBJ2-7, with 10 bases matching TRBD2. The CDR3 spans 15 residues. V lost 2 bases, J lost 0 bases, and 2 bases stayed unmatched. CDR1 is SGHRS, CDR2 YFSETQ, per germline. The CDR3 sequence: CASSLLAGFSYEQYF. The DNA of the CDR3 is TGCGCCAGCAGCTTACTAGCGGGGTTCTCCTACGAGCAGTACTTC.

The rearrangement uses TRBV6-6 and TRBJ2-7, with 8 bases matching TRBD1. The CDR3 length is 14 residues. Trimming took 4 bases from V and 3 from J; bases not matched to a gene: 5. Per the germline V gene, CDR1 is MNHNY and CDR2 is SVGAGI (reference sequence). CDR3 residues: CASSSGTGLYEQYF. The CDR3 bases are TGTGCCAGCAGTTCCGGGACAGGTCTCTACGAGCAGTACTTC.

CDR3 in amino acids: CASSLGSGSGELFF. The CDR3 DNA is TGTGCCAGCAGCTTAGGAAGCGGATCCGGGGAGCTGTTTTTT. The chain links TRBV7-6 to TRBJ2-2, with D tentatively TRBD2 (5 bases). The V and J ends lost 1 base and 6 bases respectively, with 9 bases between them. Per the germline V gene, CDR1 is SGHVS and CDR2 is FNYEAQ. This CDR3 spans 14 amino acids. Variable domain in full (rest from reference TRBV7-6 and TRBJ2-2): GAGVSQSPRYKVTKRGQDVALRCDPISGHVSLYWYRQALGQGPEFLTYFNYEAQQDKSGLPNDRFSAERPEGSISTLTIQRTEQRDSAMYRCASSLGSGSGELFFGEGSRLTVL.

The genes are TRBV4-1 and TRBJ1-2; 7 bases line up with TRBD1. V was pared by 1 base and J by 4 bases, with 6 bases of the junction left unmatched. Germline CDR1 reads MGHRA; CDR2 reads YSYEKL. The CDR3 sequence is 15 residues long. The CDR3 bases are TGCGCCAGCAGCCAAGCAGGGGGGTCCCCCTATGGCTACACCTTC. Translating gives CASSQAGGSPYGYTF.

J is TRBJ2-1 and V is TRBV12-5; D call uncertain. Per the germline V gene, CDR1 is LGHNT and CDR2 is FRNRAP. This CDR3 spans 19 amino acids. Trimming stripped 0 bases from V and 0 bases from J, with 18 bases between. CDR3 region: CASGLVTLRSTRSYNEQFF. The CDR3 region has the DNA TGTGCTAGTGGTTTGGTAACTCTCAGGTCGACACGCTCCTACAATGAGCAGTTCTTC.

V is TRBV5-6 and J is TRBJ1-2, with 7 bases aligning to TRBD1. Germline V CDR1 and CDR2: SGHDT, YYEEEE. Trimming at V came to 1 base and at J to 5 bases, leaving 2 bases not matched to a gene. There are 13 residues in the CDR3. The CDR3 nucleotides read TGTGCCAGCAGCTTGTCAGGGGGGTATGGCTACACCTTC. It is translated as CASSLSGGYGYTF. Complete variable domain (other parts from reference TRBV5-6 and TRBJ1-2): DAGVTQSPTHLIKTRGQQVTLRCSPKSGHDTVSWYQQALGQGPQFIFQYYEEEERQRGNFPDRFSGHQFPNYSSELNVNALLLGDSALYLCASSLSGGYGYTFGSGTRLTVV.

The chain carries TRBV9 and TRBJ2-3; TRBD2 matches at 8 bases. Germline CDR1 reads SGDLS; CDR2 reads YYNGEE. After removal of 0 bases from V and 4 bases from J, the junction contained 7 bases not matched to a gene. CDR3 length: 16 residues. The CDR3 region has the DNA TGTGCCAGCAGCGTAGTTGGCGGGGGGACCGCAGATACGCAGTATTTT. Protein: CASSVVGGGTADTQYF.

The rearrangement links TRBV30 to TRBJ1-2; D is uncertain. V lost 5 bases to trimming and J lost 7 bases, with 20 bases between them. The germline V gene has CDR1 GTSNPN and CDR2 SVGIG (reference sequence). The CDR3 length is 14 residues. The CDR3 DNA follows: TGTGCCTGGGACGAAGAAAGTAATTCAGGTGGCTACACCTTC. Translated: CAWDEESNSGGYTF.

Here the CDR3 reads CASSLKGYEQYF. CDR3 bases: TGTGCCAGCAGTCTTAAGGGGTACGAGCAGTACTTC. The chain combines TRBV27 with TRBJ2-7, with D perhaps TRBD1 (5 bases). The CDR3 covers 12 residues. With 5 bases removed from V and 4 bases from J, the gap between germline ends came to 9 bases. The germline gives CDR1 MNHEY, CDR2 SMNVEV (reference sequence).

This chain joins TRBV19 and TRBJ1-1; the D is unclear. Germline lookup yields CDR1 LNHDA and CDR2 SQIVND (reference sequence). With 4 bases removed from V and 3 bases from J, the gap between germline ends came to 18 bases. This CDR3 spans 16 amino acids. The CDR3 loop is CASSTVGRVSDTEAFF. DNA of the CDR3: TGTGCCAGTAGTACTGTAGGGAGGGTTAGCGACACTGAAGCTTTCTTT.

The chain employs TRBV5-1 and TRBJ1-1; perhaps TRBD1 as D (5 bases). The CDR3 has 15 residues. Trimming pared 0 bases from V and 2 bases from J, leaving 11 bases between. Germline CDR1 and CDR2: SGHRS and YFSETQ. The CDR3 is CASSLAQGGNTEAFF. The CDR3 nucleotides read TGCGCCAGCAGCTTGGCGCAGGGTGGAAACACTGAAGCTTTCTTT.